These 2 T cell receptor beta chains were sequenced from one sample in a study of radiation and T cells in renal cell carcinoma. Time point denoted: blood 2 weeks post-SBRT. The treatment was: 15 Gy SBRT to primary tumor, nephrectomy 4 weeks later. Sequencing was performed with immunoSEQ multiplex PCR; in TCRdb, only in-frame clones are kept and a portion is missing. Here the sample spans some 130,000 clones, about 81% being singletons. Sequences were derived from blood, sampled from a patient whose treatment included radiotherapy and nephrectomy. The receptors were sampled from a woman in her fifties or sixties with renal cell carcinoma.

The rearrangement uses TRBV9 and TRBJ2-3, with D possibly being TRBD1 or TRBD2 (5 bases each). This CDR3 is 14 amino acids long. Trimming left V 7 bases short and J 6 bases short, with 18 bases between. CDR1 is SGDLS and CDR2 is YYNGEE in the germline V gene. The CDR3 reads CASGWSPEGDTQYF. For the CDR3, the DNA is TGTGCCAGCGGTTGGTCCCCCGAGGGGGATACGCAGTATTTT.

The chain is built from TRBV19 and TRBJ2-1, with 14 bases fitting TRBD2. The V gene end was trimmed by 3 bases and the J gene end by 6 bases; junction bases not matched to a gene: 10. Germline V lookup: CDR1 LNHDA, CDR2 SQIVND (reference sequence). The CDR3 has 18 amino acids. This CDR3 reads CASSIRGATSGRVNEQFF. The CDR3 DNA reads TGTGCCAGTAGTATTCGAGGGGCGACTAGCGGGAGGGTCAATGAGCAGTTCTTC.